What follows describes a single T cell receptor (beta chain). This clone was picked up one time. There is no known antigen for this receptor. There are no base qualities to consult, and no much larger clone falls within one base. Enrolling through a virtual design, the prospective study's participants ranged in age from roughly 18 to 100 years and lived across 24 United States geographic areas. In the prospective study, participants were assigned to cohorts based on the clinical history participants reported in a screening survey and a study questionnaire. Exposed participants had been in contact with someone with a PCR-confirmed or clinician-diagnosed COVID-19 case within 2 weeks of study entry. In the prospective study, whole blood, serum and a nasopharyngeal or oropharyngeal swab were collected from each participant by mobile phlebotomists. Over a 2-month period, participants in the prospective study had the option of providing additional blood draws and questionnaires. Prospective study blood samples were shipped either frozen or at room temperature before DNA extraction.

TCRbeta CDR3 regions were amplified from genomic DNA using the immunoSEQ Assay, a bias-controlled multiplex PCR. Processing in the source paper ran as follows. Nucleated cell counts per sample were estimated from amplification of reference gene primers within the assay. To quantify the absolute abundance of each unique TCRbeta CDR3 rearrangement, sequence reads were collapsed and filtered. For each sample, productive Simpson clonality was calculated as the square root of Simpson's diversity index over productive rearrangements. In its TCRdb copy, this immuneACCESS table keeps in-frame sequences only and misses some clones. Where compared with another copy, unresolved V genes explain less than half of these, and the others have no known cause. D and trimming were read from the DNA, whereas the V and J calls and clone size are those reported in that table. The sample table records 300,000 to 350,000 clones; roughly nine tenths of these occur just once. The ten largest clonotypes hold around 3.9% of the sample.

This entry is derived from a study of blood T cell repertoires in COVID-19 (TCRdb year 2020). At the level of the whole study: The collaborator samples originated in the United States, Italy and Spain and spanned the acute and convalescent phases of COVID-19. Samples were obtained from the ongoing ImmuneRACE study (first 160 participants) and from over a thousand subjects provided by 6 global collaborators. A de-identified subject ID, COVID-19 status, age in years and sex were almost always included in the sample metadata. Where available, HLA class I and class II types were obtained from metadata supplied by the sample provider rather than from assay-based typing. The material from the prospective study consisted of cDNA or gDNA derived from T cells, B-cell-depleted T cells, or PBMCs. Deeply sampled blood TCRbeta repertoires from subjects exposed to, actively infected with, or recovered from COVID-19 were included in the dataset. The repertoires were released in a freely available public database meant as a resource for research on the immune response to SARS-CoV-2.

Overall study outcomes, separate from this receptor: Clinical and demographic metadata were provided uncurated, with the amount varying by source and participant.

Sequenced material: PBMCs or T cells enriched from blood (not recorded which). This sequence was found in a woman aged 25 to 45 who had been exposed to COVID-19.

The sequenced DNA is TGTGCCAGCAGCCCTACTAGCGTAGAGACCCAGTACTTC. It translates to CASSPTSVETQYF. The sequence joins TRBV7-2 to TRBJ2-5; the central 7 bases match TRBD2. As encoded in the germline V gene, CDR1 is SGHTA while CDR2 is FQGNSA. Counted from cysteine to phenylalanine, this CDR3 has 13 amino acids. Only the CDR3 DNA is retained, 39 bases long and in frame from the first base. Germline trimming amounts to 5 bases on V and 4 bases on J, with 4 as the count of junction bases outside the gene matches.